What follows are 7 T cell receptor beta chains derived from one specimen sequenced in a study of T cells in Graves' hyperthyroidism and ophthalmopathy. From RNA transcripts, TCR beta CDR3 regions were amplified. The HTBI primer set drove a first-round RT-PCR of the TCR CDR3. Each CDR3 protein gets one entry after TCRdb re-called the multiplex PCR reads with MiXCR. The table includes 660,000 or so distinct CDR3 sequences, 45% detected once. Specimen: peripheral blood or thyroid tissue (not recorded which). These receptors came from an adult man with Graves' disease, either hyperthyroidism or ophthalmopathy (not recorded which).

The table lists this clonotype with many counts. The chain couples TRBV7-2 to TRBJ2-7; D is ambiguous. The CDR3 is 13 amino acids. In germline, CDR1 is SGHTA, CDR2 FQGNSA. Trimming pared 5 bases from V and 6 bases from J, leaving 14 bases between. The CDR3 loop is CASSPFRTGEQYF. In DNA form, the CDR3 reads TGTGCCAGCAGCCCTTTCCGGACGGGCGAGCAGTACTTC.

The V call is TRBV9, the J call TRBJ1-2; 9 bases are shared with TRBD1. The V gene's germline CDR1 is SGDLS and CDR2 YYNGEE. This CDR3 region has 13 residues. Losses at the gene ends were 4 bases for V and 6 bases for J; bases not matched to a gene: 4. CDR3 DNA: TGTGCCAGCAGCATTACAGGGGGCAATGGCTACACCTTC. It specifies CASSITGGNGYTF.

This clonotype was counted a few times. The chain links TRBV6-5 to TRBJ2-5; D is perhaps TRBD2 (5 bases). The V end lost 0 bases, the J end lost 5 bases, and 16 bases lay between the germline ends. The CDR3 consists of 16 residues. The germline gives CDR1 MNHEY, CDR2 SVGAGI. The CDR3 here is CASSYSGLPQAETQYF. In DNA form, the CDR3 reads TGTGCCAGCAGTTACTCAGGACTCCCCCAAGCGGAGACCCAGTACTTC.

The chain recombines TRBV24-1 with TRBJ2-1; D ambiguous. The CDR3 sequence is 13 residues long. CDR1 is KGHDR and CDR2 is SFDVKD in the germline V gene. V lost 6 bases, J lost 0 bases, and 5 bases lay in between. The CDR3 loop reads CATSPSSYNEQFF. CDR3 sequence (DNA): TGTGCCACCAGTCCGAGCTCCTACAATGAGCAGTTCTTC.

This clonotype appeared a few times. The DNA of the CDR3 is TGTGCCAGCAGCTTAGCGGGGACAGGGCCGGGAGAAAAACTGTTTTTT. It codes for CASSLAGTGPGEKLFF. The chain combines TRBV7-9 with TRBJ1-4; 9 bases match TRBD1. The CDR3 length is 16 residues. The trim removed 0 bases at V and 8 bases at J, leaving 7 bases unmatched. Germline CDR1 is SEHNR and CDR2 is FQNEAQ (reference sequence).

This clonotype was detected a few times. The V gene is TRBV12-3 or TRBV12-4, the J gene TRBJ1-2; D gene unclear. This CDR3 is 13 amino acids long. V was trimmed by 6 bases and J by 2 bases, leaving 10 bases between them. The CDR3 here is CASRQSINYGYTF. In DNA form, the CDR3 reads TGTGCCAGCAGACAAAGCATAAACTATGGCTACACCTTC.

V is TRBV29-1 and J is TRBJ1-2; D is unclear. This CDR3 is 12 amino acids long. Germline V gene data show CDR1 as SQVTM and CDR2 as ANQGSEA. Trimming took 4 bases from V and 4 from J, leaving 10 bases between them. As DNA, the CDR3 is TGCAGCGTTGTGCCGGGAATCTATGGCTACACCTTC. As protein: CSVVPGIYGYTF.